This TCR beta chain was sequenced during a study of neoadjuvant anti-PD-1 for oral cavity cancer. Using immunoSEQ multiplex PCR, the repertoire was profiled, and TCRdb retains in-frame clones only, with some absent. The sample has around 13,000 clones, over 60% seen once. This clone showed up just a few times. The sequencing here drew on PBMCs, taken before nivolumab (anti-PD-1) treatment. The receptor was derived from a person between 40 and 85 years old with oral cavity squamous cell carcinoma.

The CDR3 spells CASREGTGNTGELFF. The CDR3 DNA follows: TGCGCCAGCAGAGAGGGGACGGGAAACACCGGGGAGCTGTTTTTT. The chain joins TRBV5-1 to TRBJ2-2; tentatively, D is TRBD1 or TRBD2 (5 bases each). Germline loops: CDR1 SGHRS, CDR2 YFSETQ. The CDR3 has 15 residues. V was pared by 5 bases and J by 2 bases, with 13 bases between.